A single sample is the source of the 32 T cell receptor beta chains below, sequenced in a study of blood T cell repertoires in COVID-19. This table comes from immunoSEQ multiplex PCR, and its TCRdb copy is limited to in-frame clones, with some not included. The data contain about 400,000 clones, 89% of them singletons. The specimen sequenced was PBMCs or T cells enriched from blood (not recorded which). These receptors came from a woman younger than 45 who had recovered from COVID-19.

A single count supports this clone. The V gene is TRBV11-2, the J gene TRBJ1-5; D is possibly TRBD1 (5 bases). Trimming pared 4 bases from V and 0 bases from J, leaving 10 bases between. Germline lookup yields CDR1 SGHAT and CDR2 FQNNGV. CDR3 length equals 15 residues. CDR3 residues: CASSSGGYSNQPQHF. DNA for the CDR3: TGTGCCAGCAGCTCGGGGGGTTATAGCAATCAGCCCCAGCATTTT.

This chain uses TRBV4-2 with TRBJ1-6, with D possibly matching TRBD1 (6 bases). V was shortened by 0 bases and J by 6 bases, with 6 bases between the two germline ends. The CDR3 is 14 residues long. Germline-derived CDR1 and CDR2 are LGHNA and YNFKEQ. CDR3 nucleotide sequence: TGTGCCAGCAGCCAAGAGGGGGCTAATTCACCCCTCCACTTT. This codes for CASSQEGANSPLHF.

The V and J genes are TRBV6-4 and TRBJ2-2, with D unclear. There are 14 residues in the CDR3. The germline V gene has CDR1 MRHNA and CDR2 SNTAGT. Between the trimmed V and J ends, which lost 11 bases and 0 bases, there was a span of 13 bases. Written as DNA, the CDR3 is TGTGCCTCCGCGCGCCAAGCGAACACCGGGGAGCTGTTTTTT. Protein: CASARQANTGELFF.

For this clone: At one of its ends the junction is not consistent with the germline gene, which may arise from a read error. V and J are TRBV5-6 and TRBJ1-2; D might be TRBD1 (6 bases). Germline V gene lookup returns CDR1 SGHDT and CDR2 YYEEEE. CDR3 size: 14 residues. CDR3 amino acids: CASSLFHRAEPDFF. The CDR3 DNA reads TGTGCCAGCAGCTTGTTTCACAGGGCGGAACCCGACTTCTTC.

The CDR3 reads CASSWDRNTEAFF. The CDR3 region has the DNA TGTGCCAGCAGCTGGGACAGAAACACTGAAGCTTTCTTT. The chain joins TRBV7-3 to TRBJ1-1; 7 nucleotides agree with TRBD1. The junction had 1 base not matched to a gene; V was cut back by 4 bases and J by 2 bases. The CDR3 is 13 residues long. Per germline, CDR1 SGHTA and CDR2 FQGTGA. Looking up the rest from reference TRBV7-3 and TRBJ1-1 gives the full variable domain: GAGVSQTPSNKVTEKGKYVELRCDPISGHTALYWYRQSLGQGPEFLIYFQGTGAADDSGLPNDRFFAVRPEGSVSTLKIQRTERGDSAVYLCASSWDRNTEAFFGQGTRLTVV.

The CDR3: CASSLLGQGAPYEQYF. In DNA form, the CDR3 reads TGCGCCAGCAGCTTGTTGGGACAGGGGGCCCCCTACGAGCAGTACTTC. The chain employs TRBV5-1 and TRBJ2-7, with 12 bases fitting TRBD1. Germline values: CDR1 SGHRS, CDR2 YFSETQ. J lost 2 bases, V lost 1 base, and 4 bases had no gene match. This CDR3 spans 16 amino acids.

In its sample, this clone was seen once. The genes are TRBV7-9 and TRBJ2-5; 9 bases are shared with TRBD2. Germline values: CDR1 SEHNR, CDR2 FQNEAQ (reference sequence). The V segment lost 5 bases and the J segment 4 bases; nucleotides outside the gene matches: 14. The CDR3 has 17 amino acids. The CDR3, as DNA: TGTGCCAGCAGCCCAGTAGCGGCGGGAGGGCCCGGAGAGACCCAGTACTTC. Its protein is CASSPVAAGGPGETQYF.

This chain links TRBV5-8 with TRBJ1-2; D perhaps matches TRBD1 (5 bases). The CDR3 consists of 15 residues. The V end lost 3 bases, the J end lost 4 bases, and 16 bases lay between the germline ends. Germline CDR1 SGHTS, CDR2 YDEGEE. The CDR3 is CASSSPQGLSYGYTF. CDR3 DNA: TGTGCCAGCAGCTCCCCCCAGGGTCTGAGCTATGGCTACACCTTC.

The chain combines TRBV5-8 with TRBJ2-4, with TRBD1 matching over 8 bases. Germline CDR1 is SGHTS and CDR2 is YDEGEE. The CDR3 spans 16 residues. V gave up 3 bases and J gave up 0 bases; unmatched junction bases: 5. CDR3 in amino acids: CASSYGQGLAKNIQYF. CDR3 in DNA: TGTGCCAGCAGCTACGGACAGGGACTAGCCAAAAACATTCAGTACTTC.

The chain joins TRBV19 to TRBJ1-6; TRBD1 aligns across 8 bases. There are 18 residues in the CDR3. The V segment lost 4 bases and the J segment 6 bases; nucleotides outside the gene matches: 14. CDR1 and CDR2 (germline): LNHDA, SQIVND (reference sequence). The CDR3 sequence is CASSRRQGTRFINSPLHF. DNA for the CDR3: TGTGCCAGTAGTAGGCGACAGGGGACAAGATTTATTAATTCACCCCTCCACTTT.

V and J are TRBV6-5 and TRBJ1-2; 8 bases line up with TRBD1. V shed 6 bases and J 7 bases; nucleotides not matched to a gene: 10. This CDR3 region has 14 residues. Looked up from germline, CDR1 is MNHEY and CDR2 is SVGAGI. The CDR3 here is CASRRGQGYFGYTF. CDR3 nucleotides: TGTGCCAGCAGACGAGGACAGGGTTACTTTGGCTACACCTTC.

The chain combines TRBV28 with TRBJ1-3; the D gene is possibly TRBD1 (5 bases). Germline loops: CDR1 MDHEN, CDR2 SYDVKM. V lost 7 bases and J 0 bases, leaving 10 bases between the germline ends. CDR3 length equals 14 residues. The CDR3 region has the DNA TGTGCCAGCATTAGGACAAGCTCTGGAAACACCATATATTTT. It specifies CASIRTSSGNTIYF.

The rearrangement uses TRBV7-9 and TRBJ2-5; D unclear. Germline CDR1 reads SEHNR; CDR2 reads FQNEAQ (reference sequence). The length of the CDR3 is 18 residues. Trimming shortened V by 0 bases and J by 4 bases, and 21 bases separated the two germline ends. The chain's CDR3 is CASSLAGDEVLRRETQYF. For the CDR3, the DNA is TGTGCCAGCAGCTTAGCTGGAGATGAAGTACTGAGAAGAGAGACCCAGTACTTC.

The gene calls are TRBV7-2 and TRBJ2-3, with 8 bases lining up with TRBD1. CDR1 and CDR2 (germline): SGHTA, FQGNSA. This CDR3 is 16 amino acids long. The V and J ends lost 5 bases and 1 base, in that order; junction bases with no gene match: 8. CDR3 region: CASSPGTGRGTDTQYF. The CDR3 coding sequence is TGTGCCAGCAGCCCAGGGACAGGACGGGGCACAGATACGCAGTATTTT.

This clone was detected once. The V call is TRBV5-3, the J call TRBJ2-7; D is uncertain. Being an ORF, TRBV5-3 has a function that is uncertain. Trimming shortened V by 3 bases and J by 1 base, and 5 bases separated the two germline ends. The CDR3 has 12 residues. The CDR3 DNA follows: TGTGCCAGAAGCTCAGATTCCTACGAGCAGTACTTC. It encodes CARSSDSYEQYF.

This rearrangement joins TRBV7-6 to TRBJ2-7; D uncertain. V lost 1 base, J lost 5 bases, and 12 bases lay in between. In germline, CDR1 is SGHVS, CDR2 FNYEAQ. The CDR3 has 14 amino acids. The CDR3 sequence is CASSLVRERNEQYF. For the CDR3, the DNA is TGTGCCAGCAGCTTAGTCCGAGAGAGGAACGAGCAGTACTTC.

The chain is built from TRBV19 and TRBJ2-7, with TRBD1 identical over 7 bases. The CDR3 has 17 amino acids. V shed 5 bases, J shed 2 bases, and the junction held 15 bases outside the gene matches. Germline CDR1 and CDR2: LNHDA and SQIVND (reference sequence). Written as DNA, the CDR3 is TGTGCCAGTAGTTGGCACCCCGACAGGGATAAACCCTACGAGCAGTACTTC. As protein: CASSWHPDRDKPYEQYF.

The genes are TRBV28 and TRBJ2-3, with TRBD2 identical over 8 bases. The germline gives CDR1 MDHEN, CDR2 SYDVKM. The CDR3 loop spans 18 amino acids. The ends lost 5 bases at V and 0 bases at J; junction bases unmatched: 13. CDR3 nucleotide sequence: TGTGCCAGCAGTACCACTCTAGCGGGTAGACATAGCACAGATACGCAGTATTTT. As protein: CASSTTLAGRHSTDTQYF.

The chain carries TRBV9 and TRBJ2-3; TRBD2 is a possible D gene (5 bases). Germline assignment: CDR1 SGDLS and CDR2 YYNGEE. This CDR3 contains 14 residues. V lost 2 bases to trimming and J lost 3 bases, with 10 bases between them. The CDR3 nucleotides are TGTGCCAGCAGCGTGGACTCACGAACAGATACGCAGTATTTT. Translated, it gives CASSVDSRTDTQYF.

The chain uses TRBV7-2 and TRBJ1-1; D might be TRBD1 (6 bases). Germline V gives CDR1 SGHTA, CDR2 FQGNSA. The CDR3 extends over 17 amino acids. V lost 4 bases and J 5 bases, leaving 23 bases between the germline ends. The CDR3 region has the DNA TGTGCCAGCAGCTCGCATATTATCGGGGGGCTGGGGACTGAAGCTTTCTTT. Translated: CASSSHIIGGLGTEAFF.

The V call is TRBV10-2, the J call TRBJ2-3, with D uncertain. The CDR3 contains 14 residues. Trimming shortened V by 0 bases and J by 5 bases, and 9 bases separated the two germline ends. Germline CDR1 and CDR2: WSHSY and SAAADI. CDR3 sequence: CASSESPPVDTQYF. CDR3 DNA: TGCGCCAGCAGTGAGTCCCCCCCGGTAGATACGCAGTATTTT.

The chain recombines TRBV29-1 with TRBJ1-2, with D perhaps TRBD1 (5 bases). The CDR3 spans 13 residues. CDR1 and CDR2 (germline): SQVTM, ANQGSEA. V was cut by 5 bases and J by 3 bases, with 13 bases left in between. The CDR3 nucleotides are TGCAGCGTTTATAACAGGTTGGACTATGGCTACACCTTC. Amino acids: CSVYNRLDYGYTF.

This rearrangement joins TRBV6-5 to TRBJ1-2; a possible D gene is TRBD1 (5 bases). This CDR3 region has 13 residues. V lost 6 bases, J lost 3 bases, and 11 bases lay in between. Germline values: CDR1 MNHEY, CDR2 SVGAGI. CDR3 coding DNA: TGTGCCAGCAGCCTCGACAGCGACTATGGCTACACCTTC. Translation gives CASSLDSDYGYTF.

This clone was recorded only once. The V and J genes are TRBV3-1 (or the pseudogene TRBV3-2) and TRBJ2-7; TRBD2 matches 7 bases. Germline CDR1 and CDR2: LGHDT and YNNKEL (reference sequence). Trimming took 3 bases from V and 2 from J; bases not matched to a gene: 4. The CDR3 consists of 14 residues. The CDR3 region is CASSQERGAYEQYF. The CDR3 DNA reads as TGTGCCAGCAGCCAGGAGCGGGGAGCCTACGAGCAGTACTTC.

The rearrangement links TRBV6-6 to TRBJ1-6; D unclear. Germline V gene lookup returns CDR1 MNHNY and CDR2 SVGAGI (reference sequence). The V end was cut by 0 bases, the J end by 8 bases, with 14 bases between. The CDR3 is 16 amino acids. The CDR3 DNA is TGTGCCAGCAGTTACTCGGGTGGGAGCGGTCATTCACCCCTCCACTTT. Protein sequence: CASSYSGGSGHSPLHF.

The chain's CDR3 is CATSDSPDKGYEQFF. CDR3 bases: TGTGCCACCAGTGATTCCCCGGACAAGGGATATGAGCAGTTCTTC. The V and J genes are TRBV24-1 and TRBJ2-1; the D gene is possibly TRBD1 (5 bases). Germline values: CDR1 KGHDR, CDR2 SFDVKD. V lost 2 bases and J 8 bases, leaving 15 bases between the germline ends. CDR3 length: 15 amino acids.

The chain couples TRBV5-1 to TRBJ1-2; D is possibly TRBD1 (6 bases). There are 13 residues in the CDR3. Germline loops: CDR1 SGHRS, CDR2 YFSETQ. Trimming cost V 3 bases and J 2 bases, with 8 bases left between them. CDR3 DNA: TGCGCCAGCAGCTCGGGACAAAACTATGGCTACACCTTC. Its translation: CASSSGQNYGYTF.

CDR3 residues: CASSVGQGFSGELFF. The CDR3 DNA is TGTGCCAGCAGCGTAGGGCAGGGATTCTCCGGGGAGCTGTTTTTT. The chain carries TRBV9 and TRBJ2-2; maybe TRBD1 (5 bases). This CDR3 is 15 amino acids long. Germline CDR1 is SGDLS and CDR2 is YYNGEE. The V and J ends lost 0 bases and 6 bases respectively, with 12 bases between them.

This clone appeared a single time. The genes are TRBV7-2 and TRBJ2-1; no reliable D call. The CDR3 contains 13 residues. CDR1 and CDR2 (germline): SGHTA, FQGNSA. The ends were cut back, 2 bases at V and 8 bases at J, with 10 bases in the middle. The CDR3 DNA sequence: TGTGCCAGCAGCTTACTAGATGTGGATGAGCAGTTCTTC. Residues: CASSLLDVDEQFF.

The rearrangement links TRBV6-5 to TRBJ1-1; unclear D gene. The CDR3 runs 14 residues. The germline V gene has CDR1 MNHEY and CDR2 SVGAGI. Trimming cost V 7 bases and J 2 bases, with 14 bases left between them. The CDR3 sequence is CASKNAGVNTEAFF. CDR3 coding DNA: TGTGCCAGCAAGAACGCCGGGGTAAACACTGAAGCTTTCTTT.

The rearrangement joins TRBV7-2 to TRBJ1-1; 9 bases map to TRBD1. CDR3 size: 16 residues. The V gene's germline CDR1 is SGHTA and CDR2 FQGNSA. After removal of 5 bases from V and 0 bases from J, the junction contained 7 bases not matched to a gene. CDR3: CASSLGGQGLNTEAFF. In DNA, the CDR3 is TGTGCCAGCAGCCTAGGGGGACAGGGATTGAACACTGAAGCTTTCTTT. The variable domain in full, completed from reference TRBV7-2 and TRBJ1-1, reads GAGVSQSPSNKVTEKGKDVELRCDPISGHTALYWYRQSLGQGLEFLIYFQGNSAPDKSGLPSDRFSAERTGGSVSTLTIQRTQQEDSAVYLCASSLGGQGLNTEAFFGQGTRLTVV.

V usage is TRBV28 and J usage is TRBJ1-5, with no clear D. This CDR3 is built from 16 residues. Deletions cut 8 bases from V and 1 base from J, with 18 bases between. Germline lookup yields CDR1 MDHEN and CDR2 SYDVKM. The DNA for the CDR3 is TGTGCCAGCGTAGACGGGGTCCACGGGAGCAATCAGCCCCAGCATTTT. This gives the protein CASVDGVHGSNQPQHF.